This TCR beta chain was profiled in a study of identical twins. Germline V CDR1 and CDR2: WNHNN, SYGVQD (reference sequence). This CDR3 comprises 15 residues. V lost 3 bases and J lost 2, with 11 bases in between. TCRdb recomputed calls from the 5' RACE reads with MiXCR, one row per CDR3 protein. In the table there are about 890,000 distinct CDR3 sequences, roughly an eighth of which are singletons. This sample was shared with a second study, whose subject was yellow fever vaccine responses in identical twins.

The chain employs TRBV10-1 and TRBJ2-1, with D possibly TRBD1 on 5 matching bases. The specimen sequenced was PBMCs. The origin of this receptor is a woman between 18 and 29 years old in good health. The CDR3 region is CASSDGAGAYNEQFF. CDR3 bases: TGCGCCAGCAGTGATGGGGCAGGCGCCTACAATGAGCAGTTCTTC.